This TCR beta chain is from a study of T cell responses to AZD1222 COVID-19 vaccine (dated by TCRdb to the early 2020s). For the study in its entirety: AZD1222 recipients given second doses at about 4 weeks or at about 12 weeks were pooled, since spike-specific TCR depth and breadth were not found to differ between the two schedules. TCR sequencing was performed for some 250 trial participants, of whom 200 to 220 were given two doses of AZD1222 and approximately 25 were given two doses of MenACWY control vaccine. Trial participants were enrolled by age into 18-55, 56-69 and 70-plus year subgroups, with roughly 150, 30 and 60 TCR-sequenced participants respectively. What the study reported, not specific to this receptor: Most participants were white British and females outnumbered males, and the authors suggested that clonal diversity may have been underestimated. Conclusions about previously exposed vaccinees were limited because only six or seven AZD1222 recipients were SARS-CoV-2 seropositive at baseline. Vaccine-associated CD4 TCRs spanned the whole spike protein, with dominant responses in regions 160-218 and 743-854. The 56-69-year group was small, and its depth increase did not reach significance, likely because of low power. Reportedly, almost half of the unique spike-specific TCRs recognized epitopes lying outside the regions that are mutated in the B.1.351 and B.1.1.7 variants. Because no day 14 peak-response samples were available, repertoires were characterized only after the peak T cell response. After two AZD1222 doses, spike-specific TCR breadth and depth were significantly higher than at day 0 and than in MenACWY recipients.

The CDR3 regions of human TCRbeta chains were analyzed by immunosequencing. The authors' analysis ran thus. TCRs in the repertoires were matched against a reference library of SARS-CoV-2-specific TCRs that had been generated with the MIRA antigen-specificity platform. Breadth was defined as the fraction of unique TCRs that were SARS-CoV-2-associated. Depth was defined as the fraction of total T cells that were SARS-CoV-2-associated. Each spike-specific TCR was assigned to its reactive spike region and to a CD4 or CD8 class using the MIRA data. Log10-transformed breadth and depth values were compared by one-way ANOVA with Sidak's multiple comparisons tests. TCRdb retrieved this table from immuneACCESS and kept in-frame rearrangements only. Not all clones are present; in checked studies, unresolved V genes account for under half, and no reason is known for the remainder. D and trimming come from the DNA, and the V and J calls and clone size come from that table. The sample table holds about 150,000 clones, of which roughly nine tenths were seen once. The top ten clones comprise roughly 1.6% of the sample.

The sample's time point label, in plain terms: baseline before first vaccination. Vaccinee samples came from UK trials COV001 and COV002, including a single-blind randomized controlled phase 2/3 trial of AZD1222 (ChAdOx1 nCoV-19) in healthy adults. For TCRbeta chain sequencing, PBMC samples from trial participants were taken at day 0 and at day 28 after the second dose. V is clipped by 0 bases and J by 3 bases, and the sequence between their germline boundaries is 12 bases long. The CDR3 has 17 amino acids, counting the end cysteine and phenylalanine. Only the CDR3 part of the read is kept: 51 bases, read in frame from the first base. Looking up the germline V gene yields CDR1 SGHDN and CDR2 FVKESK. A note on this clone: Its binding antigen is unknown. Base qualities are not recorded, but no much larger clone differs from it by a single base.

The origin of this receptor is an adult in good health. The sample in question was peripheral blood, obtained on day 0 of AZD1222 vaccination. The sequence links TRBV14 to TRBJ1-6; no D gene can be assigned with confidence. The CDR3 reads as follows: CASSQDRIGYYNSPLHF. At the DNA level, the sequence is TGTGCCAGCAGCCAAGATCGGATAGGGTACTATAATTCACCCCTCCACTTT. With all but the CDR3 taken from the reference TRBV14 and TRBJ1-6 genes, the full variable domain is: EAGVTQFPSHSVIEKGQTVTLRCDPISGHDNLYWYRRVMGKEIKFLLHFVKESKQDESGMPNNRFLAERTGGTYSTLKVQPAELEDSGVYFCASSQDRIGYYNSPLHFGNGTRLTVT.